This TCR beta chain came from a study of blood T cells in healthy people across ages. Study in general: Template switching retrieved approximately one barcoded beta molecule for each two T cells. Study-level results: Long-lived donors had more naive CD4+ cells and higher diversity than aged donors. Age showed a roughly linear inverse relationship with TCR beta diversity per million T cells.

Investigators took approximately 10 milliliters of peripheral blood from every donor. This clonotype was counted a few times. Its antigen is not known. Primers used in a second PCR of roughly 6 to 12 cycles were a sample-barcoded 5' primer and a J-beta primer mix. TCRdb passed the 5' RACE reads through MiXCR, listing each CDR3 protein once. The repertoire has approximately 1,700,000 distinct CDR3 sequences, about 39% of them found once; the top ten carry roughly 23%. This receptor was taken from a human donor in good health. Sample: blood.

CDR3 sequence: CSVGTGSGSGYTF. In DNA, the CDR3 is TGCAGCGTCGGTACAGGGTCTGGAAGTGGCTACACCTTC. The chain has TRBV29-1 and TRBJ1-2; maybe TRBD1 (6 bases). The CDR3 sequence is 13 residues long. V shed 6 bases and J shed 7 bases, with 18 bases lying between them. Germline lookup yields CDR1 SQVTM and CDR2 ANQGSEA.